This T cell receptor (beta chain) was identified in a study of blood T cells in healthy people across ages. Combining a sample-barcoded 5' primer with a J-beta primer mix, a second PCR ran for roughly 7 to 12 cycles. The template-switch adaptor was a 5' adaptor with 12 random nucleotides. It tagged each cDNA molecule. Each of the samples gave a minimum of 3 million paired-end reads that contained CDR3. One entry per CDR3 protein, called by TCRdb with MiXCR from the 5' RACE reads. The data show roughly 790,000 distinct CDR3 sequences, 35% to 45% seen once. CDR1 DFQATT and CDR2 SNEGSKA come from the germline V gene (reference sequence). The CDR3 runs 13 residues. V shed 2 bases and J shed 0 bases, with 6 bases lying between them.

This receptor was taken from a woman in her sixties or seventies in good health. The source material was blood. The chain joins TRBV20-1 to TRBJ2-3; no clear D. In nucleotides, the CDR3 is TGCAGTGCTAGACCGACGAGCACAGATACGCAGTATTTT. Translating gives CSARPTSTDTQYF.